The TCR beta chain under discussion was sequenced for a study of T-cell memory formation after mild COVID-19. Whole-study findings and limits: While clones contracting from day 15 to 85 were balanced between CD4 and CD8, later expanders leaned CD4+.

The V and J ends lost 0 bases and 3 bases respectively, with 10 bases between them. Germline V CDR1 and CDR2: SGHRS, YFSETQ. The CDR3 loop spans 15 amino acids. Points on this clonotype: Its antigen remains unidentified.

Barcoded TCR alpha and TCR beta cDNA libraries with UMIs came from 5'RACE using constant-segment primers. Each CDR3 protein gets one entry after TCRdb re-called the 5' RACE reads with MiXCR. The table records 430,000 or so distinct CDR3 sequences, around 25% of them present only once. The sequence came from an adult woman who had mild COVID-19 (a few samples of this study predate the infection). Cell type and time point are not known. The chain carries TRBV5-1 and TRBJ1-3; D is unresolved. The sequenced sample was PBMCs or a T cell subset sorted from them (not recorded which). The CDR3 bases are TGCGCCAGCAGCTTGGACTCGGGCGGTGGAAACACCATATATTTT. Its translation is CASSLDSGGGNTIYF.